Listed here are 14 T cell receptor beta chains from one sample, sequenced in a study of early T cells in non-severe SARS-CoV-2 infection. One entry per CDR3 protein, called by TCRdb with MiXCR from the 5' RACE reads. The repertoire holds roughly 99,000 distinct CDR3 sequences, with 11% as singletons. Input material: whole blood. The receptors were sampled from an adult who was a healthcare worker with PCR-confirmed SARS-CoV-2 infection or an uninfected control (not recorded which).

In regard to this clonotype: A read error may produce the germline difference seen at one junction end. V is TRBV6-5 and J is TRBJ2-7; TRBD2 is a possible D gene (5 bases). Germline values: CDR1 MNHEY, CDR2 SVGAGI. This CDR3 contains 12 residues. CDR3 nucleotides: TGTGTCAGCAGCCCCTCGGGGAACGAGCAGTACTTC. Its protein product is CVSSPSGNEQYF.

This clonotype has more than one count but fewer than ten. The rearrangement joins TRBV20-1 to TRBJ2-3, with 8 bases matching TRBD2. Germline CDR1 reads DFQATT; CDR2 reads SNEGSKA (reference sequence). The CDR3 is made up of 13 amino acids. The CDR3 DNA reads as TGCGGCACCTTAGCGGGATTCACAGATACGCAGTATTTT. This encodes CGTLAGFTDTQYF.

The chain combines TRBV27 with TRBJ2-2; a possible D gene is TRBD1 (7 bases). Germline loops: CDR1 MNHEY, CDR2 SMNVEV (reference sequence). This CDR3 comprises 15 residues. Trimming took 2 bases from V and 3 from J, leaving 10 bases between them. CDR3 DNA sequence: TGTGCCAGCAGTTTACAGGGGGAGGACACCGGGGAGCTGTTTTTT. The encoded protein is CASSLQGEDTGELFF.

Only a few counts were recorded for this clonotype. The V call is TRBV2, the J call TRBJ2-1; 8 positions agree with TRBD1. The CDR3 loop spans 13 amino acids. The junction had 4 bases not matched to a gene; V was cut back by 6 bases and J by 6 bases. The germline V gene encodes CDR1 SNHLY and CDR2 FYNNEI. The CDR3 DNA follows: TGTGCCAGCAGGGGAGGACAGGGCAATGAGCAGTTCTTC. It translates to CASRGGQGNEQFF.

Comment on this clonotype: The CDR3 does not end in the conserved phenylalanine or tryptophan, so this is likely a read error. The chain uses TRBV5-1 and TRBJ1-2; D may be TRBD1 (6 bases). CDR3 length equals 15 residues. Germline V gene data show CDR1 as SGHRS and CDR2 as YFSETQ. V was clipped by 4 bases and J by 4 bases, with 17 bases between them. CDR3 protein: CASSPSGGSSYGYTI. The DNA of the CDR3 is TGCGCCAGCAGCCCCTCGGGGGGCTCTTCCTATGGCTACACCATC.

This clonotype was observed a single time. This sequence joins TRBV2 and TRBJ1-2; D is possibly TRBD1 (5 bases). Trimming shortened V by 7 bases and J by 4 bases, and 10 bases separated the two germline ends. CDR3 length: 12 amino acids. The germline gives CDR1 SNHLY, CDR2 FYNNEI. CDR3 nucleotide sequence: TGTGCCAGCATGGTGACAGTCTATGGCTACACCTTC. As protein: CASMVTVYGYTF. The full variable domain, rest sourced from reference TRBV2 and TRBJ1-2, is EPEVTQTPSHQVTQMGQEVILRCVPISNHLYFYWYRQILGQKVEFLVSFYNNEISEKSEIFDDQFSVERPDGSNFTLKIRSTKLEDSAMYFCASMVTVYGYTFGSGTRLTVV.

This clonotype was seen repeatedly, ten times or more. The V call is TRBV5-1, the J call TRBJ2-7; 9 nucleotides agree with TRBD2. The germline V gene has CDR1 SGHRS and CDR2 YFSETQ. With 5 bases clipped from V and 1 base from J, the junction kept 1 base outside the gene matches. There are 13 residues in the CDR3. The CDR3 loop is CASRAGGSYEQYF. The CDR3 DNA reads TGCGCCAGCAGAGCGGGAGGATCCTACGAGCAGTACTTC.

Remarks on this clonotype: One end of the junction does not line up with germline, which may come from a read error. The chain carries TRBV20-1 and TRBJ1-3; D is possibly TRBD1 (5 bases). This CDR3 comprises 14 residues. The V gene's germline CDR1 is DFQATT and CDR2 SNEGSKA (reference sequence). CDR3 coding DNA: TGCAGTGCTAGAAATATGCGGGGCAGAAACAGCATATATTTT. Translated, it gives CSARNMRGRNSIYF.

This clonotype has a handful of counts. The chain uses TRBV20-1 and TRBJ2-7, with 8 bases identical to TRBD2. V dropped 1 base and J dropped 3; count of bases not matched to a gene: 5. The CDR3 totals 14 residues. Germline assignment: CDR1 DFQATT and CDR2 SNEGSKA (reference sequence). CDR3 in DNA: TGCAGTGCTAGAGGAGCGGGGGCTGGCTACGAGCAGTACTTC. Encoded protein: CSARGAGAGYEQYF.

Only a few counts were recorded for this clonotype. V and J are TRBV25-1 and TRBJ2-7; D uncertain. The CDR3 length is 14 residues. The V gene's germline CDR1 is MGHDK and CDR2 SYGVNS. Trimming cost V 1 base and J 0 bases, with 7 bases left between them. CDR3 in amino acids: CASSEFGASYEQYF. CDR3 bases: TGTGCCAGCAGTGAATTTGGCGCCTCCTACGAGCAGTACTTC.

This chain joins TRBV2 and TRBJ2-2; D is possibly TRBD2 (6 bases). Germline loops: CDR1 SNHLY, CDR2 FYNNEI. This CDR3 has 13 amino acids. Trimming removed 6 bases from V and 5 bases from J, with 10 bases in between. CDR3 sequence reads: CASRVEGTGELFF. For the CDR3, the DNA is TGTGCCAGCAGGGTGGAGGGGACCGGGGAGCTGTTTTTT.

The genes are TRBV6-2 or TRBV6-3 and TRBJ2-1; a possible D gene is TRBD2 (6 bases). Trimming cost V 7 bases and J 8 bases, with 21 bases left between them. This CDR3 has 15 residues. Germline CDR1 is MNHEY and CDR2 is SVGEGT. CDR3 DNA sequence: TGTGCCAGCACCACTACCGGGACTTGGTTGGATGAGCAGTTCTTC. Translating gives CASTTTGTWLDEQFF.

This clonotype was seen repeatedly, ten times or more. This chain joins TRBV28 and TRBJ2-2; D unresolved. V gave up 3 bases and J gave up 1 base, with 3 bases separating them. This CDR3 is 13 amino acids long. Germline V CDR1 and CDR2: MDHEN, SYDVKM. CDR3 protein: CASSFLNTGELFF. CDR3 bases: TGTGCCAGCAGTTTTTTGAACACCGGGGAGCTGTTTTTT.

The rearrangement joins TRBV12-3 or TRBV12-4 to TRBJ2-7; D remains unclear. V lost 8 bases and J 4 bases, leaving 12 bases between the germline ends. CDR3 length equals 12 residues. In DNA form, the CDR3 reads TGTGCCAGCGGGTTACTCGGGTACGAGCAGTACTTC. It specifies CASGLLGYEQYF.